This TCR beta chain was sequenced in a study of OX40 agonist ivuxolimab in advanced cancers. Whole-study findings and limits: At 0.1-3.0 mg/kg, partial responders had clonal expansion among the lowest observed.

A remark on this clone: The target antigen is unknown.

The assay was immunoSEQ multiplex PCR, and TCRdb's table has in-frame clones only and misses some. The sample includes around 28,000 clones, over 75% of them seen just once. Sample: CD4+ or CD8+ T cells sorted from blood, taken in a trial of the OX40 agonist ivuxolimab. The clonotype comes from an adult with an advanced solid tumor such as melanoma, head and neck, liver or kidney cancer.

The CDR3 region is CSVDPGRQETQYF. DNA of the CDR3: TGCAGCGTTGACCCAGGGCGACAAGAGACCCAGTACTTC. The chain joins TRBV29-1 to TRBJ2-5; maybe TRBD1 (5 bases). V was pared by 3 bases and J by 2 bases, with 10 bases between. Germline V gene data show CDR1 as SQVTM and CDR2 as ANQGSEA. CDR3 length: 13 amino acids.